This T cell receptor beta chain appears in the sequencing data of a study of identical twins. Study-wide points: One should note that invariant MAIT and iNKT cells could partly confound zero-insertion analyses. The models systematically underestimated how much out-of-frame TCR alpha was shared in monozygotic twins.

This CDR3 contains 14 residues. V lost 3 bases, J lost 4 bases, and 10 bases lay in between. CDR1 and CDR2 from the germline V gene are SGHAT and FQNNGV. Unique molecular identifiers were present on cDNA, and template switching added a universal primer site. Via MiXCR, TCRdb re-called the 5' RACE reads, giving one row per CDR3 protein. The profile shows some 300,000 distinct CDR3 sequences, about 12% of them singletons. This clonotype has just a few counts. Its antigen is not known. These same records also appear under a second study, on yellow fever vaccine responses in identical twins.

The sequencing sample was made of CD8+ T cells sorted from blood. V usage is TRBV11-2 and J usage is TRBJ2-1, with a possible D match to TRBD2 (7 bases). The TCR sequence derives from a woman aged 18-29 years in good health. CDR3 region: CASSLGGRYNEQFF. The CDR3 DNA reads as TGTGCCAGCAGCTTGGGGGGGCGGTACAATGAGCAGTTCTTC. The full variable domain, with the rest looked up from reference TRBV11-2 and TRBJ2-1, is EAGVAQSPRYKIIEKRQSVAFWCNPISGHATLYWYQQILGQGPKLLIQFQNNGVVDDSQLPKDRFSAERLKGVDSTLKIQPAKLEDSAVYLCASSLGGRYNEQFFGPGTRLTVL.